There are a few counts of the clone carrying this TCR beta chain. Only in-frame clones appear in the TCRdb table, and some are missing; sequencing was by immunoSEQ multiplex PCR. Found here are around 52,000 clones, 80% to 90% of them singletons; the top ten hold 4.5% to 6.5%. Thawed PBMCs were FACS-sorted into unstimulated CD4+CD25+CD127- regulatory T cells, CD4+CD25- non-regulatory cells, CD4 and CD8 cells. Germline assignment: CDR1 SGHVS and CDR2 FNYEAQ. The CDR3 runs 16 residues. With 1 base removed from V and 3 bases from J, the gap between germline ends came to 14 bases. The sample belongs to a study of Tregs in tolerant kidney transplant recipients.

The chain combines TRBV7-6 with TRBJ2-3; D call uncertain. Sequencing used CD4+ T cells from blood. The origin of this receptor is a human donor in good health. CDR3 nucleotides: TGTGCCAGCAGCTTAGTTACACATAAGGGTACAGATACGCAGTATTTT. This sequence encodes CASSLVTHKGTDTQYF.